This TCR beta chain appears in the sequencing data of a study of T cells in Graves' hyperthyroidism and ophthalmopathy. Study conclusions and caveats: Researchers found most expanded thyroid clonotypes above 0.001 in blood as well.

Remarks on this clonotype: Its antigen is not known.

The TCR beta CDR3 regions underwent amplification using RNA transcripts as the source. The HTBI set primed first-round TCR CDR3 RT-PCR. TCRdb called the multiplex PCR reads again in MiXCR, with one record for every CDR3 protein. The sample comprises fewer than 650,000 distinct CDR3 sequences, about 15% of which are singletons, and over 3.5% rests with the top ten. With 5 bases removed from V and 0 bases from J, the gap between germline ends came to 7 bases. The CDR3 is 14 amino acids. CDR1 and CDR2 from the germline V gene are SGHVS and FQNEAQ. The specimen sequenced was blood. The gene calls are TRBV7-8 and TRBJ2-2; D uncertain. The origin of this receptor is a woman aged 40 to 55 with Graves' ophthalmopathy. CDR3: CASSGRTNTGELFF. The CDR3 DNA reads TGTGCCAGCAGCGGACGTACGAACACCGGGGAGCTGTTTTTT.